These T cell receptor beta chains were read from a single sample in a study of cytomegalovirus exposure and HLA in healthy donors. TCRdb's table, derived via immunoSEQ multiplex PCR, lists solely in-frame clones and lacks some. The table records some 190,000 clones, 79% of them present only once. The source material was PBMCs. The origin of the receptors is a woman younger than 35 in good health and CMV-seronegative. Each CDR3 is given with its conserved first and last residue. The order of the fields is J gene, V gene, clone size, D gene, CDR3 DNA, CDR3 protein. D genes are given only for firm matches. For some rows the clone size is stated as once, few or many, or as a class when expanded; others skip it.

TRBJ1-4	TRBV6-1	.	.	TGTGCCAGCAGTGAAGGTACAGGTTTGAATGAAAAACTGTTTTTT	CASSEGTGLNEKLFF
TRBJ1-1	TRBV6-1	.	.	TGTGCCAGCAGTGAGGTCAGGGGGAACACTGAAGCTTTCTTT	CASSEVRGNTEAFF
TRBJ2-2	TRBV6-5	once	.	TGTGCCAGCAGTCGACGACAGATTAACACCGGGGAGCTGTTTTTT	CASSRRQINTGELFF
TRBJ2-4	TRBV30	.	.	TGTGCCTGGAGGCGCGGGGCTACCAAAAACATTCAGTACTTC	CAWRRGATKNIQYF
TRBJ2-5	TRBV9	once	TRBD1	TGTGCCAGCAGCAGCCCCGGGACAGGGGGTGTTCGCCAAGAGACCCAGTACTTC	CASSSPGTGGVRQETQYF
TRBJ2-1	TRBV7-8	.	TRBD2	TGTGCCAGCAGCTTAAGTTGGGCGGGAGTAAATAATGAGCAGTTCTTC	CASSLSWAGVNNEQFF
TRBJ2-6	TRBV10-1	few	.	TGCGCCAGTAGCTCTGGGGCCAACGTCCTGACTTTC	CASSSGANVLTF
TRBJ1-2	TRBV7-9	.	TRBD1	TGTGCCAGCAGCCCCTCCGGGACAGGGACTGGCTACACCTTC	CASSPSGTGTGYTF
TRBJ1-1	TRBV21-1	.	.	TGTGCCAGCAGCAAAGTTTCCGGACAGTTGAACACTGAAGCTTTCTTT	CASSKVSGQLNTEAFF
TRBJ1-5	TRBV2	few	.	TGTGCCAGCAGTGGAACATTTAATCAGCCCCAGCATTTT	CASSGTFNQPQHF
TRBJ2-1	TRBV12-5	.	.	TGTGCTAGTGGTTTGTCGGGGATTGGCACCTACAATGAGCAGTTCTTC	CASGLSGIGTYNEQFF
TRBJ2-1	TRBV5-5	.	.	TGTGCCAGCAGCTTGGGGGGGGAACGGTTCTTC	CASSLGGERFF
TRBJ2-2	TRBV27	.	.	TGTGCCAGCAGCTTTCAGGGCTTCACCGGGGAGCTGTTTTTT	CASSFQGFTGELFF
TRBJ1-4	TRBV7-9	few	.	TGTGCCAGCCGGGCGGGAAGCCTTAATGAAAAACTGTTTTTT	CASRAGSLNEKLFF
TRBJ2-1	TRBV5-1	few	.	TGCGCCAGCAGCTTGGCGGGGGATTTATGGAATGAGCAGTTCTTC	CASSLAGDLWNEQFF
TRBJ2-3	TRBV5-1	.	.	TGCGCCAGCGGGACTCTTAGCACAGATACGCAGTATTTT	CASGTLSTDTQYF
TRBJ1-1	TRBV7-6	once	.	TGTGCCAGCAGCTCCGGGAAGAACACTGAAGCTTTCTTT	CASSSGKNTEAFF
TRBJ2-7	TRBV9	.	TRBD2	TGTGCCAGCAGCGGGGGCTTAACTAGCGGATTTTCCTACGAGCAGTACTTC	CASSGGLTSGFSYEQYF
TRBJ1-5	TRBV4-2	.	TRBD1	TGTGCCAGCAGCCTGCACGGGACAGGGGTCCAGCCCCAGCATTTT	CASSLHGTGVQPQHF
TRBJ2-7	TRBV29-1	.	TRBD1	TGCAGCGTAGAAGGAATTGACAGGGGGCGGACCTACGAGCAGTACTTC	CSVEGIDRGRTYEQYF
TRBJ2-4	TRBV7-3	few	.	TGTGCCAGCAGCTCTACCCGGGACAAAAACATTCAGTACTTC	CASSSTRDKNIQYF
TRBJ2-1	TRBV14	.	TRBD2	TGTGCCAGCAGTTATCTAGCGGGGGGCCTCCGCAATGAGCAGTTCTTC	CASSYLAGGLRNEQFF
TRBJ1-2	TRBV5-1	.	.	TGCGCCAGCAGCTTGGCCGGAGGGGGGGACGGTGGCTACACCTTC	CASSLAGGGDGGYTF
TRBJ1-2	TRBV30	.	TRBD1	TGTGCCTGGAGTTTGAAGACAGGGGGCTTTTTCTTTGGCTACACCTTC	CAWSLKTGGFFFGYTF
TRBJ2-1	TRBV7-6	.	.	TGTGCCAGCAGCCCAGTGTGGAATGAGCAGTTCTTC	CASSPVWNEQFF
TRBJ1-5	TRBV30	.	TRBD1	TGTGCCTGGAATATGGCAGGGGGTCAGCCCCAGCATTTT	CAWNMAGGQPQHF
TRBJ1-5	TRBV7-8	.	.	TGTGCCAGCAGCTTAGCCAGGGGAAGCAATCAGCCCCAGCATTTT	CASSLARGSNQPQHF
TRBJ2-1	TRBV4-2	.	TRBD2	TGTGCCAGCAGCCAGTTAGCGGGGGGCGTTAATGAGCAGTTCTTC	CASSQLAGGVNEQFF
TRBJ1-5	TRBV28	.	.	TGTGCCAGCAGTTTTAGGGGTAGCAATCAGCCCCAGCATTTT	CASSFRGSNQPQHF
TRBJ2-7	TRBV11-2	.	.	TGTGCCAGCAGCTTAGGCACCGGACTTAGCTACGAGCAGTACTTC	CASSLGTGLSYEQYF
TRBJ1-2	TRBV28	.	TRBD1	TGTGCCAGCAGTACTAACCGGGACAGGGGAGCTAACTATGGCTACACCTTC	CASSTNRDRGANYGYTF
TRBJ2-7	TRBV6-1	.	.	TGTGCCAGCGCTACCGACAGGACTTACGAGCAGTACTTC	CASATDRTYEQYF
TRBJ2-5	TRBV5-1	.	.	TGCGCCAGCAGCCCGCTTCAGGGTTTTCGAGAGACCCAGTACTTC	CASSPLQGFRETQYF
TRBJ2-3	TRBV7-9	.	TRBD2	TGTGCCAGCAGCCCGGACTTAGGGGAGGGCTCTGGCACAGATACGCAGTATTTT	CASSPDLGEGSGTDTQYF
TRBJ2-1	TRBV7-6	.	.	TGTGCCAGCAGCTTAGCCGACTACCGGTACAATGAGCAGTTCTTC	CASSLADYRYNEQFF
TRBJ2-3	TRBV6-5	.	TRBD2	TGTGCCAGCAGTAACCCGGGACTAGCGACAGATACGCAGTATTTT	CASSNPGLATDTQYF
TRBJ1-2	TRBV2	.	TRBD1	TGTGCCAGCAGTGGGCGAACGGGACAGCCCGAATATGGCTACACCTTC	CASSGRTGQPEYGYTF
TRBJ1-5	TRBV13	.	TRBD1	TGTGCCAGCAGCAATGAAACAGGGGTTGGGGGCAATCAGCCCCAGCATTTT	CASSNETGVGGNQPQHF
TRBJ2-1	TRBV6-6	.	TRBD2	TGTGCCAGCAGTTACTCGGGACTAGCGGAAGAGCAGTTCTTC	CASSYSGLAEEQFF
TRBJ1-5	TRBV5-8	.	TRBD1	TGTGCCAGCAGCCCTAGACAGGGCAGTCAGCCCCAGCATTTT	CASSPRQGSQPQHF
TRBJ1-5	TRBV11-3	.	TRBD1	TGTGCCAGCTCTCCCCAAAGGACAGGGGGCAGAAACAATCAGCCCCAGCATTTT	CASSPQRTGGRNNQPQHF
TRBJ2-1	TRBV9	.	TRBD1	TGTGCCAGCAGCGTGGAACAGGGGGCATCCTACAATGAGCAGTTCTTC	CASSVEQGASYNEQFF
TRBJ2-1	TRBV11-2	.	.	TGTGCCAGCAGCTACAGTTATGAGCAGTTCTTC	CASSYSYEQFF
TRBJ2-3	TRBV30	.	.	TGTGCCTGGAGTGGCCGTGGAGAGACGCAGTATTTT	CAWSGRGETQYF
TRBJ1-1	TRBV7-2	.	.	TGTGCCAGCAGCTTACAGGTGAACACTGAAGCTTTCTTT	CASSLQVNTEAFF
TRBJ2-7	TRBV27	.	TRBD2	TGTGCCAGCAGTTTGAAGTACGCTAGCGGGAGGCCCTCCTCCTACGAGCAGTACTTC	CASSLKYASGRPSSYEQYF
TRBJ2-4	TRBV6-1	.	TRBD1	TGTGCCAGCAGTGAATTGACAGGGTTGGGTCAGTACTTC	CASSELTGLGQYF
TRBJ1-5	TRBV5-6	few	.	TGTGCCAGCAGCTTGACGAGGAATAGCAATCAGCCCCAGCATTTT	CASSLTRNSNQPQHF
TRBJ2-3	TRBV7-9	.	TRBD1	TGTGCCAGCAGCTCACTAGGGGGCCGGACAGATACGCAGTATTTT	CASSSLGGRTDTQYF
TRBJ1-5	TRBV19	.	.	TGTGCCAGTAGTCCCCGGACAGTATACCAGCCCCAGCATTTT	CASSPRTVYQPQHF
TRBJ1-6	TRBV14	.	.	TGTGCCAGCAGCCACGCAACAGGGTATTCACCCCTCCACTTT	CASSHATGYSPLHF
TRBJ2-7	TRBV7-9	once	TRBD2	TGTGCCAGCATTAGCGGGAGGGATACCTACGAGCAGTACTTC	CASISGRDTYEQYF
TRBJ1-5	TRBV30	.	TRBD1	TGTGCCTGGAACAAGGACAGGGCTCGTCAGCCCCAGCATTTT	CAWNKDRARQPQHF
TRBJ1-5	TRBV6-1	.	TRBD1	TGTGCCAGCAGGAAGGACAGGGCCCCAGAGCAGCCCCAGCATTTT	CASRKDRAPEQPQHF
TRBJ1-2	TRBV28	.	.	TGTGCCAGCAGTTTAGTGGGTGGCGGCTATGGCTACACCTTC	CASSLVGGGYGYTF